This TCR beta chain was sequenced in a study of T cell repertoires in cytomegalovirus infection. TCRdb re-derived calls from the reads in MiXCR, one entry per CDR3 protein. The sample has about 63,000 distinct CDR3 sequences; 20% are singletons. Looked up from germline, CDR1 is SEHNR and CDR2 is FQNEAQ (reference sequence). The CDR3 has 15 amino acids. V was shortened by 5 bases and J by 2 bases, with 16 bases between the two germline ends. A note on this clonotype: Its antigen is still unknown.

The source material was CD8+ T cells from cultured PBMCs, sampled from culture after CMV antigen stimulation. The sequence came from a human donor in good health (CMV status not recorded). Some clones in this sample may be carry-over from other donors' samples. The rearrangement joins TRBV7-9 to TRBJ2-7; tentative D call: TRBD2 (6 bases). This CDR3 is CASSPSQGGPYEQYF. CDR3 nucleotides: TGTGCCAGCAGCCCTTCCCAGGGAGGACCCTACGAGCAGTACTTC.